The 16 T cell receptor beta chains below come from one sample, sequenced in a study of early T cells in non-severe SARS-CoV-2 infection. TCRdb re-derived calls from the 5' RACE reads in MiXCR, one entry per CDR3 protein. Here the sample spans about 22,000 distinct CDR3 sequences, about 4.3% being singletons. The specimen was whole blood. The receptor source for this set is an adult who was a healthcare worker with PCR-confirmed SARS-CoV-2 infection or an uninfected control (not recorded which).

In this sample, this clonotype is medium-sized. As DNA, the CDR3 is TGCAGCGTCCCTAGCAGGGTTTCTGGAAACACCATATATTTT. It translates to CSVPSRVSGNTIYF. This sequence joins TRBV29-1 and TRBJ1-3, with D tentatively TRBD1 (5 bases). CDR1 and CDR2 from the germline V gene are SQVTM and ANQGSEA. The CDR3 is 14 amino acids. Trimming took 6 bases from V and 1 from J, leaving 13 bases between them.

This clonotype was seen a few times. This sequence joins TRBV9 and TRBJ1-1, with 7 bases matching TRBD1. This CDR3 is 18 amino acids long. From germline, CDR1 is SGDLS and CDR2 YYNGEE. V was pared by 3 bases and J by 4 bases, with 18 bases of the junction left unmatched. CDR3 residues: CASSADRERCHNLTEAFF. The CDR3 DNA reads as TGTGCCAGCAGCGCCGACAGGGAGCGTTGTCATAATCTCACTGAAGCTTTCTTT.

The gene calls are TRBV28 and TRBJ2-5; the D gene is possibly TRBD1 (6 bases). CDR3 length: 18 residues. From germline, CDR1 is MDHEN and CDR2 SYDVKM. V dropped 0 bases and J dropped 5 bases, with 22 bases sitting between them. CDR3 DNA sequence: TGTGCCAGCAGTTTATGGCCCTCGGGACACCTTTTCGGGGAGACCCAGTACTTC. Translation: CASSLWPSGHLFGETQYF.

This clonotype was recorded at least ten times. This chain links TRBV20-1 with TRBJ2-1; 8 bases align to TRBD2. The germline CDR1 and CDR2 sequences are DFQATT and SNEGSKA (reference sequence). The ends lost 1 base at V and 7 bases at J; junction bases unmatched: 12. CDR3 size: 16 residues. For the CDR3, the DNA is TGCAGTGCTAGAGGTCAAGCGGGGGATGTTACAAATGAGCAGTTCTTC. It codes for CSARGQAGDVTNEQFF.

This clonotype was counted ten times or more. The chain combines TRBV20-1 with TRBJ2-1, with 9 positions matching TRBD2. The V gene's germline CDR1 is DFQATT and CDR2 SNEGSKA (reference sequence). The CDR3 covers 14 residues. V gave up 1 base and J gave up 7 bases; unmatched junction bases: 5. As DNA, the CDR3 is TGCAGTGCTAGAGGTAGCGGGGGCCTAAATGAGCAGTTCTTC. It yields the protein CSARGSGGLNEQFF.

This clonotype was recorded a few times. V is TRBV6-5 and J is TRBJ2-7; D not resolved. The CDR3 sequence is 12 residues long. Trimming cost V 10 bases and J 0 bases, with 10 bases left between them. CDR1 is MNHEY, CDR2 SVGAGI, per germline. CDR3 nucleotides: TGTGCCACCCAAAGGGACTCCTACGAGCAGTACTTC. Translation: CATQRDSYEQYF.

This clonotype was recorded at least ten times. The CDR3 region has the DNA TGTGCCCTGGTCGAAGACTCTGGGGCCAACGTCCTGACTTTC. This gives the protein CALVEDSGANVLTF. The genes are TRBV2 and TRBJ2-6; D is unclear. Germline CDR1 is SNHLY and CDR2 is FYNNEI. Trimming pared 11 bases from V and 0 bases from J, leaving 11 bases between. The CDR3 runs 14 residues.

This clonotype was recorded many times. This chain links TRBV10-2 with TRBJ1-1; D call uncertain. The V and J ends lost 8 bases and 0 bases respectively, with 10 bases between them. From germline, CDR1 is WSHSY and CDR2 SAAADI. This CDR3 has 13 amino acids. The CDR3 spells CASFGPMNTEAFF. The CDR3 DNA reads TGCGCCAGCTTCGGACCCATGAACACTGAAGCTTTCTTT.

This clonotype was picked up a small number of times. The rearrangement links TRBV19 to TRBJ2-3; no clear D gene. The CDR3 loop spans 11 amino acids. Germline V lookup: CDR1 LNHDA, CDR2 SQIVND (reference sequence). V was trimmed by 4 bases and J by 2 bases, leaving 1 base between them. The CDR3 DNA follows: TGTGCCAGTAGTAACACAGATACGCAGTATTTT. Translating it yields CASSNTDTQYF.

This clonotype was observed at least ten times. J is TRBJ1-6 and V is TRBV18, with D possibly matching TRBD1 (5 bases). V lost 3 bases to trimming and J lost 9 bases, with 15 bases between them. The germline CDR1 and CDR2 sequences are KGHSH and LQKENI. This CDR3 is 15 amino acids long. In nucleotides, the CDR3 is TGTGCCAGCTCACCCGCTCCGGTTCAGGGTTCACCCCTCCACTTT. It codes for CASSPAPVQGSPLHF.

The chain couples TRBV7-2 to TRBJ2-3; no clear D gene. From germline, CDR1 is SGHTA and CDR2 FQGNSA. Trimming took off 5 bases at V and 0 bases at J, with 9 bases between the two ends. The CDR3 is 14 amino acids. CDR3 region: CASSIDPSTDTQYF. CDR3 DNA: TGTGCCAGCAGCATTGACCCTAGCACAGATACGCAGTATTTT.

This clonotype was detected a few times. The rearrangement joins TRBV4-3 to TRBJ1-1; D is uncertain. The CDR3 has 16 residues. Trimming took 1 base from V and 1 from J, leaving 13 bases between them. Per the germline V gene, CDR1 is LGHNA and CDR2 is YSLEER. In DNA, the CDR3 is TGCGCCAGCAGCCAAGCGGTAGTGGGGTCGAACACTGAAGCTTTCTTT. This encodes CASSQAVVGSNTEAFF.

This clonotype has only a few counts. V usage is TRBV7-7 and J usage is TRBJ2-2; 10 bases fit TRBD1. The CDR3 is 14 amino acids. V shed 5 bases, J shed 5 bases, and the junction held 2 bases outside the gene matches. Germline-derived CDR1 and CDR2 are SSHAT and FNYEAQ (reference sequence). The CDR3 is CASSGDRGTGELFF. CDR3 sequence (DNA): TGTGCCAGCAGCGGGGACAGGGGAACCGGGGAGCTGTTTTTT.

In this sample, this clonotype turned up many times. CDR3 DNA: TGCGCCAGCAGCTTGGACGGGACAGGGATTTCTTCACCCCTCCACTTT. Its protein is CASSLDGTGISSPLHF. The chain links TRBV5-1 to TRBJ1-6; TRBD1 agrees at 9 bases. The V gene end was trimmed by 0 bases and the J gene end by 9 bases; junction bases not matched to a gene: 7. Germline V gene lookup returns CDR1 SGHRS and CDR2 YFSETQ. The CDR3 contains 16 residues.

The chain couples TRBV3-1 to TRBJ2-7; possible D gene TRBD1, 5 bases. V was trimmed by 4 bases and J by 2 bases, leaving 12 bases between them. The CDR3 runs 14 residues. From germline, CDR1 is LGHDT and CDR2 YNNKEL (reference sequence). Here the CDR3 reads CASSLGHLPYEQYF. In DNA form, the CDR3 reads TGTGCCAGCAGCCTTGGACACTTACCCTACGAGCAGTACTTC.

At least ten counts were recorded for this clonotype. This chain uses TRBV30 with TRBJ1-6, with D perhaps matching TRBD1 (5 bases). CDR1 GTSNPN and CDR2 SVGIG come from the germline V gene (reference sequence). The CDR3 loop spans 15 amino acids. V dropped 4 bases and J dropped 8 bases, with 18 bases sitting between them. In DNA form, the CDR3 reads TGTGCCTGGAACCCCTTGGGACGGCAATATTCACCCCTCCACTTT. Translated: CAWNPLGRQYSPLHF.